Listed below are T cell receptor beta chains from one sample, sequenced in a study of OX40 agonist ivuxolimab in advanced cancers. Sequencing was performed with immunoSEQ multiplex PCR; in TCRdb, only in-frame clones are kept and a portion is missing. The sample holds around 80,000 clones, 85% seen once. Sequences were derived from CD4+ or CD8+ T cells sorted from blood, sampled in a trial of the OX40 agonist ivuxolimab. Source of these receptors: an adult with an advanced solid tumor such as melanoma, head and neck, liver or kidney cancer. Each CDR3 is given with its conserved first and last residue. The D gene is left open where the match is weak. Where a row states a size, it is once, few, many or the class of an expanded clone; other rows omit it.

>TRBJ1-6|TRBV4-3|-|-
CASSLSHVEYSPLHF
TGCGCCAGCAGCCTTTCTCATGTGGAATACTCACCCCTCCACTTT
>TRBJ1-5|TRBV19|many|TRBD1
CASNGQGSNQPQHF
TGTGCCAGTAATGGACAGGGGAGCAATCAGCCCCAGCATTTT
>TRBJ1-4|TRBV19|-|TRBD1
CASRGDSNEKLFF
TGTGCCAGCCGGGGGGACAGTAATGAAAAACTGTTTTTT
>TRBJ2-7|TRBV6-5|few|-
CASSYKLGPSYEQYF
TGTGCCAGCAGTTACAAGTTGGGGCCCTCCTACGAGCAGTACTTC
>TRBJ1-1|TRBV27|few|-
CASSLFLDSDTEAFF
TGTGCCAGCAGTTTATTTCTTGACAGCGACACTGAAGCTTTCTTT
>TRBJ1-1|TRBV6-1|-|-
CATSRQSNTEAFF
TGTGCCACCTCAAGACAGTCCAACACTGAAGCTTTCTTT
>TRBJ2-5|TRBV7-9|few|-
CASSVQETQYF
TGTGCCAGCAGCGTACAAGAGACCCAGTACTTC
>TRBJ1-2|TRBV19|-|-
CASNPIFTPHKNYGYTF
TGTGCCAGTAACCCTATATTCACCCCTCACAAAAACTATGGCTACACCTTC
>TRBJ1-2|TRBV10-3|once|-
CAISESTGNSYGYTF
TGTGCCATCAGTGAGTCAACGGGAAACTCCTATGGCTACACCTTC
>TRBJ1-2|TRBV11-2|-|-
CASSLRDGGVF
TGTGCCAGCAGCTTAAGAGACGGGGGCGTGTTC
>TRBJ1-2|TRBV14|-|-
CASSQDWGRTNNYGYTF
TGTGCCAGCAGCCAAGATTGGGGGCGGACGAATAACTATGGCTACACCTTC
>TRBJ1-4|TRBV30|-|TRBD1
CAWTRTGANEKLFF
TGTGCCTGGACGAGGACAGGAGCTAATGAAAAACTGTTTTTT
>TRBJ2-5|TRBV6-4|once|-
CASSGGVSGPQETQYF
TGTGCCAGCAGTGGGGGTGTGTCGGGGCCTCAAGAGACCCAGTACTTC
>TRBJ1-4|TRBV11-2|-|TRBD1
CASSMGQGAPFSTNEKLFF
TGTGCCAGCAGCATGGGACAGGGGGCGCCGTTTTCAACTAATGAAAAACTGTTTTTT
>TRBJ2-3|TRBV5-1|-|-
CASSSDKGQITDTQYF
TGCGCCAGCAGCTCCGACAAGGGGCAGATCACAGATACGCAGTATTTT
>TRBJ1-1|TRBV7-2|-|-
CASSLARDGEAFF
TGTGCCAGCAGCTTAGCGCGGGACGGTGAAGCTTTCTTT
>TRBJ1-2|TRBV6-1|-|-
CASSEAGNYGYTF
TGTGCCAGCAGTGAGGCAGGGAACTATGGCTACACCTTC
>TRBJ1-5|TRBV30|-|-
CAWSVPGGRNQPQHF
TGTGCCTGGAGTGTACCGGGGGGGCGCAATCAGCCCCAGCATTTT
>TRBJ1-2|TRBV28|-|-
CASSLRFLGNYGYTF
TGTGCCAGCAGTCTCCGATTTTTGGGTAACTATGGCTACACCTTC
>TRBJ2-7|TRBV7-9|-|-
CASSLATYEQYF
TGTGCCAGCAGCTTAGCCACCTACGAGCAGTACTTC
>TRBJ1-1|TRBV7-2|-|-
CASSLVPGTEAFF
TGTGCCAGCAGCTTAGTACCTGGGACTGAAGCTTTCTTT
>TRBJ2-3|TRBV10-2|-|-
CASETRFTDTQYF
TGCGCCAGCGAAACCCGCTTCACAGATACGCAGTATTTT
>TRBJ1-2|TRBV5-6|-|-
CASSLAKEGNYGYTF
TGTGCCAGCAGCTTGGCGAAAGAGGGGAACTATGGCTACACCTTC
>TRBJ1-5|TRBV29-1|-|-
CSVESGQGAPQHF
TGCAGCGTTGAAAGTGGGCAGGGTGCGCCCCAGCATTTT
>TRBJ2-7|TRBV10-3|-|-
CAIAGNGYEQYF
TGTGCCATAGCAGGGAACGGCTACGAGCAGTACTTC
>TRBJ1-4|TRBV6-5|-|-
CASSYGYNEKLFF
TGTGCCAGCAGTTACGGATATAATGAAAAACTGTTTTTT
>TRBJ2-7|TRBV9|-|TRBD2
CASSTGSGLAAGEQYF
TGTGCCAGCAGCACGGGATCGGGACTAGCGGCCGGCGAGCAGTACTTC
>TRBJ1-6|TRBV15|-|-
CATSRDLIGNSPLHF
TGTGCCACCAGCAGAGATCTTATAGGAAATTCACCCCTCCACTTT
>TRBJ1-2|TRBV7-3|-|TRBD1
CASSLTGTGKGYTF
TGTGCCAGCAGCTTAACCGGGACAGGGAAAGGCTACACCTTC
>TRBJ2-7|TRBV5-6|once|TRBD1
CASSLVQGTYEQYF
TGTGCCAGCAGCCTCGTACAGGGGACCTACGAGCAGTACTTC
>TRBJ1-2|TRBV7-9|-|TRBD1
CASSFFGQVSNYGYTF
TGTGCCAGCAGCTTTTTTGGACAGGTGTCAAACTATGGCTACACCTTC
>TRBJ2-7|TRBV7-9|-|-
CASSAPPSAGAIPYEQYF
TGTGCCAGCAGCGCCCCCCCCTCGGCGGGCGCGATCCCCTACGAGCAGTACTTC
>TRBJ2-7|TRBV2|-|TRBD2
CASKLADHYEQYF
TGTGCCAGCAAACTAGCGGATCATTACGAGCAGTACTTC
>TRBJ2-1|TRBV4-1|-|-
CASSQGRQGGVRDEQFF
TGCGCCAGCAGCCAAGGTCGCCAGGGCGGGGTAAGGGATGAGCAGTTCTTC
>TRBJ2-5|TRBV9|-|-
CASSTPRKTQYF
TGTGCCAGCAGCACTCCCCGCAAGACCCAGTACTTC
>TRBJ2-7|TRBV11-2|-|-
CASSQDGEQYF
TGCGCCAGCAGCCAAGACGGCGAGCAGTACTTC
>TRBJ1-2|TRBV4-3|-|TRBD1
CASSHGTVPDYGYTF
TGCGCCAGCAGCCACGGGACAGTCCCTGACTATGGCTACACCTTC
>TRBJ2-3|TRBV5-1|-|-
CASSLGERGTDTQYF
TGCGCCAGCAGCTTGGGAGAAAGGGGCACAGATACGCAGTATTTT
>TRBJ2-1|TRBV12-5|-|-
CASGFGTTKGGEQFF
TGTGCTAGTGGTTTCGGGACCACAAAAGGCGGTGAGCAGTTCTTC
>TRBJ2-7|TRBV6-1|few|TRBD2
CASSEAGGGAEEQYF
TGTGCCAGCAGTGAAGCAGGCGGGGGGGCGGAAGAGCAGTACTTC
>TRBJ1-2|TRBV5-4|medium-sized|-
CASSLGRTYGYTF
TGTGCCAGCAGCTTGGGTCGGACCTATGGCTACACCTTC
>TRBJ2-3|TRBV18|-|-
CASSPFGQNTDTQYF
TGTGCCAGCTCACCATTCGGACAGAACACAGATACGCAGTATTTT
>TRBJ1-1|TRBV6-6|-|-
CASGRLNTEAFF
TGTGCCAGCGGACGTCTGAACACTGAAGCTTTCTTT
>TRBJ1-3|TRBV5-1|-|-
CASSLGNSGNTIYF
TGCGCCAGCAGCTTAGGGAACTCTGGAAACACCATATATTTT
>TRBJ1-5|TRBV5-6|-|-
CASSRRGSWNQPQHF
TGTGCCAGCAGCCGCAGGGGCTCGTGGAATCAGCCCCAGCATTTT
>TRBJ1-2|TRBV25-1|-|TRBD1
CARRGQGIYGYTF
TGTGCCAGGAGGGGACAGGGAATCTATGGCTACACCTTC
>TRBJ2-7|TRBV11-2|-|TRBD2
CASSLDTQREVAYEQYF
TGTGCCAGCAGCTTAGATACCCAGCGGGAGGTCGCCTACGAGCAGTACTTC
>TRBJ1-1|TRBV11-3|-|-
CASSLDAGEAFF
TGTGCCAGCAGCTTAGATGCAGGTGAAGCTTTCTTT
>TRBJ2-2|TRBV5-6|few|-
CASTNPGWFNTGELFF
TGTGCCAGCACAAACCCGGGGTGGTTCAACACCGGGGAGCTGTTTTTT
>TRBJ1-2|TRBV9|-|-
CASSVEAGGGYGYTF
TGTGCCAGCAGCGTAGAAGCTGGGGGCGGCTATGGCTACACCTTC
>TRBJ2-5|TRBV11-2|-|TRBD2
CASSPDSGKGQETQYF
TGTGCCAGCAGCCCCGATAGCGGGAAAGGACAAGAGACCCAGTACTTC
>TRBJ1-2|TRBV27|-|TRBD1
CASSLRDRGRSYYGYTF
TGTGCCAGCAGCCTCCGGGACAGGGGGCGCAGTTACTATGGCTACACCTTC
>TRBJ2-3|TRBV5-5|-|TRBD2
CASSLGNSGARTDTQYF
TGTGCCAGCAGCTTGGGTAATAGCGGGGCCCGCACAGATACGCAGTATTTT
>TRBJ2-3|TRBV5-4|-|-
CASSLQRKGGTDTQYF
TGTGCCAGCAGCTTGCAGAGGAAGGGGGGCACAGATACGCAGTATTTT